Below, 4 T cell receptor beta chains from the same sample are listed, as sequenced in a study of CD8+ T cells in alopecia areata. RNA extraction and reverse transcription yielded cDNA as sequencing template. Assay: immunoSEQ multiplex PCR; the TCRdb copy retains only in-frame clones and omits some. This table holds about 98,000 clones, 35% to 50% found once. Sequences were obtained from CD4+ T cells sorted from blood. These receptors were taken from a human donor with alopecia areata.

This chain joins TRBV29-1 and TRBJ2-7, with 8 bases aligning to TRBD2. Germline V CDR1 and CDR2: SQVTM, ANQGSEA. CDR3 length: 12 amino acids. V shed 7 bases, J shed 3 bases, and the junction held 5 bases outside the gene matches. CDR3 DNA sequence: TGCAGCGCGAGCGGGGGAGACTACGAGCAGTACTTC. This sequence encodes CSASGGDYEQYF.

This clone has more than one count but fewer than ten. The chain recombines TRBV5-1 with TRBJ2-7; no firm D call. Trimming stripped 1 base from V and 1 base from J, with 12 bases between. Germline V gives CDR1 SGHRS, CDR2 YFSETQ. This CDR3 has 15 residues. Written as DNA, the CDR3 is TGCGCCAGCAGCTTGTATACGGGCCCTTCCTACGAGCAGTACTTC. Amino acid sequence: CASSLYTGPSYEQYF. The whole variable domain, filled in from reference TRBV5-1 and TRBJ2-7, reads KAGVTQTPRYLIKTRGQQVTLSCSPISGHRSVSWYQQTPGQGLQFLFEYFSETQRNKGNFPGRFSGRQFSNSRSEMNVSTLELGDSALYLCASSLYTGPSYEQYFGPGTRLTVT.

In the case of this clone: Other DNA sequences in the same sample also yield this CDR3. This chain links TRBV7-2 with TRBJ2-3, with no clear D. V was shortened by 1 base and J by 0 bases, with 5 bases between the two germline ends. Germline assignment: CDR1 SGHTA and CDR2 FQGNSA. The CDR3 sequence is 14 residues long. The CDR3 region is CASSLGPSTDTQYF. The CDR3 coding sequence is TGTGCCAGCAGCTTAGGACCGAGCACAGATACGCAGTATTTT.

The genes are TRBV29-1 and TRBJ1-6; D is ambiguous. V was clipped by 5 bases and J by 2 bases, with 10 bases between them. This CDR3 is built from 14 residues. Germline-derived CDR1 and CDR2 are SQVTM and ANQGSEA. CDR3 DNA sequence: TGCAGCGTTCGGGCAGCCCCCTATAATTCACCCCTCCACTTT. Protein product: CSVRAAPYNSPLHF.